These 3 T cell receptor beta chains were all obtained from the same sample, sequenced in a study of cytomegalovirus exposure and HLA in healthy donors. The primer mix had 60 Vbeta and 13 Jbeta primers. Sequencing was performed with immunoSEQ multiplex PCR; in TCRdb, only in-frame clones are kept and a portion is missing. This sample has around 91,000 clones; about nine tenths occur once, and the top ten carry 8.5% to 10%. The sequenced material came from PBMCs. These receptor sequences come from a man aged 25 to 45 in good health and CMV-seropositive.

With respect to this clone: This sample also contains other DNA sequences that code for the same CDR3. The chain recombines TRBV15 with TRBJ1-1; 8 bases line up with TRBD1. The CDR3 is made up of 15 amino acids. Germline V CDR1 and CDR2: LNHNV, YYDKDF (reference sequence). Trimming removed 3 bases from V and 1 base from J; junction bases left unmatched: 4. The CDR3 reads CATSSPGTGNTEAFF. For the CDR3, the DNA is TGTGCCACCAGCAGTCCCGGGACAGGGAACACTGAAGCTTTCTTT.

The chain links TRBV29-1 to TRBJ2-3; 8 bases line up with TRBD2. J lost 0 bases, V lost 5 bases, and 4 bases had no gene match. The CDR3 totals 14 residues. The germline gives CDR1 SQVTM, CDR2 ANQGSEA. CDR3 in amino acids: CSVTSGSSTDTQYF. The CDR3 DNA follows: TGCAGCGTTACTAGCGGCTCTAGCACAGATACGCAGTATTTT.

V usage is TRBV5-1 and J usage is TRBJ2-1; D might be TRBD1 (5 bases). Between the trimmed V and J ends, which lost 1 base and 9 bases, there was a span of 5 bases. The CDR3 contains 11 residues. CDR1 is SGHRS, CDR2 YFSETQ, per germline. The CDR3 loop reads CASSLQGEQFF. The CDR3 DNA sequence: TGCGCCAGCAGCTTGCAGGGTGAGCAGTTCTTC.